The sequence of this T cell receptor (beta chain) was determined in a study of blood T cell repertoires in COVID-19. About the study: Sites across the United States, Italy and Spain contributed samples from acute and convalescent COVID-19. From T cells, B-cell-depleted T cells, or PBMCs came the material, which was cDNA or gDNA.

This CDR3 is 17 amino acids long. The trim removed 3 bases at V and 0 bases at J, leaving 10 bases unmatched. Germline V gene data show CDR1 as MGHRA and CDR2 as YSYEKL. In the authors' workflow: Nucleated cell number was recorded as an estimate derived from reference gene primer amplification. Some clones are missing from TCRdb's copy, which holds only in-frame ones; the method was immunoSEQ multiplex PCR. The V and J calls and the clone size are those of that table, but D and trimming were determined from the DNA. The data show around 50,000 clones, with less than 95% seen just once and approximately 3.4% held by the top ten.

The chain uses TRBV4-1 and TRBJ1-1, with 7 bases identical to TRBD1. This receptor was obtained from a human donor in a cohort sampled during active COVID-19. Sequenced sample: peripheral blood. CDR3 region: CASSHHNRGGMNTEAFF. DNA for the CDR3: TGCGCCAGCAGCCATCATAACAGGGGCGGGATGAACACTGAAGCTTTCTTT.